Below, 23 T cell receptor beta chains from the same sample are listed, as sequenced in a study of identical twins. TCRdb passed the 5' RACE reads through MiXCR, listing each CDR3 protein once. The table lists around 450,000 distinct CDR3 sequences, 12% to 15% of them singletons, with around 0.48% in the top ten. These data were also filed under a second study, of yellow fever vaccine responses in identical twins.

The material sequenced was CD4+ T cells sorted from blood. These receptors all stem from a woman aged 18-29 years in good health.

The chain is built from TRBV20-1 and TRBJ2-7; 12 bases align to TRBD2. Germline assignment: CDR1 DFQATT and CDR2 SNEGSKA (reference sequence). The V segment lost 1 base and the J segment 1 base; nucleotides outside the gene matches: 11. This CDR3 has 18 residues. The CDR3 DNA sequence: TGCAGTGCTAGAGGACTAGCGGGAGTTCTTCCGAATTCCTACGAGCAGTACTTC. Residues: CSARGLAGVLPNSYEQYF.

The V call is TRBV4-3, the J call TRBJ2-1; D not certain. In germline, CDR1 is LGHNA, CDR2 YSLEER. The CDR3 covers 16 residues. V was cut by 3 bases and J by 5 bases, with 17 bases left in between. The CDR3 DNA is TGCGCCAGCAGCCAGAAGGAGCACTCCTCGAACAATGAGCAGTTCTTC. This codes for CASSQKEHSSNNEQFF.

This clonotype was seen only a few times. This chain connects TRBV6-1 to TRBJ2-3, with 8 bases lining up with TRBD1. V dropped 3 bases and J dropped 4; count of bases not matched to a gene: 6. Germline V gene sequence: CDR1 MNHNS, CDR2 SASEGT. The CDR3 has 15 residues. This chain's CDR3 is CASSEDRVKSDTQYF. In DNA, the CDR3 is TGTGCCAGCAGTGAGGACAGGGTGAAGTCAGATACGCAGTATTTT.

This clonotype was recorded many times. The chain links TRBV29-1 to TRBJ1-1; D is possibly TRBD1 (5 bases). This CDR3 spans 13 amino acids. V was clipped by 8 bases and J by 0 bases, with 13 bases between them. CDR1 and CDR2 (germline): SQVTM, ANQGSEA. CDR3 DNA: TGCAGCCTTGGGGGAGGGATGAACACTGAAGCTTTCTTT. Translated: CSLGGGMNTEAFF.

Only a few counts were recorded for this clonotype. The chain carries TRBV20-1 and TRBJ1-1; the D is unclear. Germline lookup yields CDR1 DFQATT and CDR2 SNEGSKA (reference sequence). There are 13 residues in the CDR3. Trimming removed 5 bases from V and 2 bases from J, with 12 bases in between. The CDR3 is CSALKVPNTEAFF. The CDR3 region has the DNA TGCAGTGCTCTGAAAGTACCAAACACTGAAGCTTTCTTT.

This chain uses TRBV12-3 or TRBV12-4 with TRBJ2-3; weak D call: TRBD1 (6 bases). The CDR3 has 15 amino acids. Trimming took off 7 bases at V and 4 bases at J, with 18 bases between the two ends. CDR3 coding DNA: TGTGCCAGCAAGAAGGGACACTATGTGTCAGATACGCAGTATTTT. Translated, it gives CASKKGHYVSDTQYF.

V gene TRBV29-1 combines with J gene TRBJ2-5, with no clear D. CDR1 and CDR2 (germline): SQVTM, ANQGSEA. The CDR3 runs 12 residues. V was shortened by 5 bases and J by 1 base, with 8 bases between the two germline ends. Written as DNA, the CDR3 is TGCAGCGTTTTAGGGCTCCAAGAGACCCAGTACTTC. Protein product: CSVLGLQETQYF. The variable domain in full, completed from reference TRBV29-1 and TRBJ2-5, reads SAVISQKPSRDICQRGTSLTIQCQVDSQVTMMFWYRQQPGQSLTLIATANQGSEATYESGFVIDKFPISRPNLTFSTLTVSNMSPEDSSIYLCSVLGLQETQYFGPGTRLLVL.

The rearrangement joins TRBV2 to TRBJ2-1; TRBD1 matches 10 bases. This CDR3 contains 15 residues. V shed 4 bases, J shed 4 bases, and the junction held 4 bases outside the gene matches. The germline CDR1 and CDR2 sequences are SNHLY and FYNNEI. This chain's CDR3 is CASSARDRGYNEQFF. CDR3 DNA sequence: TGTGCCAGCAGTGCCCGGGACAGGGGTTACAATGAGCAGTTCTTC.

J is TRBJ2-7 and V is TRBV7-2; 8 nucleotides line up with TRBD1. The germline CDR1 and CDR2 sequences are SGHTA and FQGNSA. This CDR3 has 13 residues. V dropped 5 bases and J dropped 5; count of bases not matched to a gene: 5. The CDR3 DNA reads TGTGCCAGCAGCATACAGGGGGGACACGAGCAGTACTTC. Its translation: CASSIQGGHEQYF.

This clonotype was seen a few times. This chain's CDR3 is CASSFGTSVFSEQYF. CDR3 DNA: TGTGCCAGCAGCTTCGGGACTTCCGTCTTTTCCGAGCAGTACTTC. V is TRBV7-2 and J is TRBJ2-7; D might be TRBD2 (6 bases). This CDR3 spans 15 amino acids. Germline values: CDR1 SGHTA, CDR2 FQGNSA. V dropped 3 bases and J dropped 6 bases, with 18 bases sitting between them. The entire variable domain, with the rest obtained from reference TRBV7-2 and TRBJ2-7, is as follows: GAGVSQSPSNKVTEKGKDVELRCDPISGHTALYWYRQSLGQGLEFLIYFQGNSAPDKSGLPSDRFSAERTGGSVSTLTIQRTQQEDSAVYLCASSFGTSVFSEQYFGPGTRLTVT.

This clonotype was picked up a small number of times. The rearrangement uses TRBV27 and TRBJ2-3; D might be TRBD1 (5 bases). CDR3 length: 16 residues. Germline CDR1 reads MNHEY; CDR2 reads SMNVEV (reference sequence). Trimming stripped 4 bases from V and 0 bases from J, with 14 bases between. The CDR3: CASSYVPTASTDTQYF. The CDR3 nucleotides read TGTGCCAGCAGTTATGTTCCGACAGCCAGCACAGATACGCAGTATTTT.

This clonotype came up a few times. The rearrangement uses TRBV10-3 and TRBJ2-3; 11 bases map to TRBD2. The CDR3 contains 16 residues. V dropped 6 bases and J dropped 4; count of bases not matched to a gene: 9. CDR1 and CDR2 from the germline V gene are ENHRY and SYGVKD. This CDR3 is CAISLLAGAQPDTQYF. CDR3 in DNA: TGTGCCATCAGCTTACTAGCGGGGGCCCAACCAGATACGCAGTATTTT.

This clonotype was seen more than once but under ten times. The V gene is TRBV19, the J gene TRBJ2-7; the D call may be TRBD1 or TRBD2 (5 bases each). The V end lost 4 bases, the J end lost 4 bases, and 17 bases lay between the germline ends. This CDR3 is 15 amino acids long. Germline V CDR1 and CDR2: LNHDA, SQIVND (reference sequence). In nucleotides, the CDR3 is TGTGCCAGTAGTAGGCCTCGGGACGGATTTTACGAGCAGTACTTC. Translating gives CASSRPRDGFYEQYF.

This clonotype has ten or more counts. CDR3 amino acids: CASSLGPPESQYF. CDR3 in DNA: TGTGCCAGCAGCTTAGGACCCCCGGAGTCTCAGTACTTC. The V and J genes are TRBV7-2 and TRBJ2-5; D unclear. Germline CDR1 reads SGHTA; CDR2 reads FQGNSA. Trimming took off 1 base at V and 11 bases at J, with 14 bases between the two ends. The CDR3 is 13 amino acids. Variable domain in full (rest from reference TRBV7-2 and TRBJ2-5): GAGVSQSPSNKVTEKGKDVELRCDPISGHTALYWYRQSLGQGLEFLIYFQGNSAPDKSGLPSDRFSAERTGGSVSTLTIQRTQQEDSAVYLCASSLGPPESQYFGPGTRLLVL.

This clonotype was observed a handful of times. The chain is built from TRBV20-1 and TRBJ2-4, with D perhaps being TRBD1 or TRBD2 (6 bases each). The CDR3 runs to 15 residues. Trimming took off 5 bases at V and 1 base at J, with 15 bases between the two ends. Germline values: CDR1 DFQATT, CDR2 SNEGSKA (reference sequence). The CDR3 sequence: CSALQGGAAKNIQYF. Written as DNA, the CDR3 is TGCAGTGCTTTACAGGGAGGCGCGGCCAAAAACATTCAGTACTTC.

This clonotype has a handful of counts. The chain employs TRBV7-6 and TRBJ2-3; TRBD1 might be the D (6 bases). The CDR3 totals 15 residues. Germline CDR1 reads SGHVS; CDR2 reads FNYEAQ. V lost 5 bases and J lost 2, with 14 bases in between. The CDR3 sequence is CASSGGRVDTDTQYF. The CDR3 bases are TGTGCCAGCAGCGGGGGCAGGGTCGACACAGATACGCAGTATTTT.

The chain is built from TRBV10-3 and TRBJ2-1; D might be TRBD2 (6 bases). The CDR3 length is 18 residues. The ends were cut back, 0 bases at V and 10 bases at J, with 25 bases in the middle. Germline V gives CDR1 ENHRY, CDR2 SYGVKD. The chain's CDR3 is CAISESTVSGGAPGEQFF. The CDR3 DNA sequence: TGTGCCATCAGTGAGTCGACGGTTTCGGGCGGGGCCCCTGGGGAGCAGTTCTTC.

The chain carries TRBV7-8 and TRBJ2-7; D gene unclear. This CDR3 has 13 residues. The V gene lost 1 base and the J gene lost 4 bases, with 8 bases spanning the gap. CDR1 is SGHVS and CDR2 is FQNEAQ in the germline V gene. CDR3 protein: CASSLGHRYEQYF. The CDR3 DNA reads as TGTGCCAGCAGCTTAGGGCATCGGTACGAGCAGTACTTC.

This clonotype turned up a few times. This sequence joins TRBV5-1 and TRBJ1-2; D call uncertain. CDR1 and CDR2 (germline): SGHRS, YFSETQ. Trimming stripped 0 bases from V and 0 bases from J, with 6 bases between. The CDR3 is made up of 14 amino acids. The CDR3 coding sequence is TGCGCCAGCAGCTTGGAACAGACTAACTATGGCTACACCTTC. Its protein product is CASSLEQTNYGYTF.

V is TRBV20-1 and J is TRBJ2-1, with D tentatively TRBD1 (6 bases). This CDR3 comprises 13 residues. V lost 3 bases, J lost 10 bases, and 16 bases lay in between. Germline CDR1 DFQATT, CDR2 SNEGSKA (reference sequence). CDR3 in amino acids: CSASGQSTPEQFF. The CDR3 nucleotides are TGCAGTGCTAGTGGACAGAGTACGCCAGAGCAGTTCTTC.

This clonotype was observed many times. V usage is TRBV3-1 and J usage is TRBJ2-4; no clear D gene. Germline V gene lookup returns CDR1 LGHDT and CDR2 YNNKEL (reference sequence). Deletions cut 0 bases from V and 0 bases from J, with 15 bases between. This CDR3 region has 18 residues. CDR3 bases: TGTGCCAGCAGCCAAGAGTGGCGGCTAGACGTAGCCAAAAACATTCAGTACTTC. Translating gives CASSQEWRLDVAKNIQYF.

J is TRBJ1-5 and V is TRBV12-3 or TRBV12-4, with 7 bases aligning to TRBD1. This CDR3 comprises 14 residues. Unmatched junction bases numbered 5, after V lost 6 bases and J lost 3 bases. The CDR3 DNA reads TGTGCCAGCAGACTGACAGGGAACAATCAGCCCCAGCATTTT. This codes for CASRLTGNNQPQHF.

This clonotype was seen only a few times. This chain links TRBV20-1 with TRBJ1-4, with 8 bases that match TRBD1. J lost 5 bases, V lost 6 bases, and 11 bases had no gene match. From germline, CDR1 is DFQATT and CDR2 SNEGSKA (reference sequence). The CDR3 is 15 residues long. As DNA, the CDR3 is TGCAGTGCCCCCTCCCGACAGGGGAAGAATGAAAAACTGTTTTTT. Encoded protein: CSAPSRQGKNEKLFF.